This T cell receptor beta chain originates from a study of blood T cell repertoires in COVID-19. Sequenced by immunoSEQ multiplex PCR; TCRdb stores in-frame clones only, minus some. The sample has around 250,000 clones, 86% seen once. The germline CDR1 and CDR2 sequences are MNHEY and SVGAGI. The CDR3 is 14 amino acids. J lost 0 bases, V lost 6 bases, and 5 bases had no gene match. The receptor comes from a man aged 18 to 29 with active or convalescent COVID-19. The rearrangement joins TRBV6-5 to TRBJ2-7; TRBD2 agrees at 7 bases. Sequencing used peripheral blood. In DNA form, the CDR3 reads TGTGCCAGCAGCCAAACTAGCGACTCCTACGAGCAGTACTTC. It yields the protein CASSQTSDSYEQYF.